A selection of T cell receptor beta chains follows, all from one sample in a study of blood T cell repertoires in COVID-19. TCRdb's table, derived via immunoSEQ multiplex PCR, lists solely in-frame clones and lacks some. The table includes a few hundred thousand clones, roughly 89% detected once. The sequenced sample consisted of peripheral blood. The receptors here all came from a woman aged 60-75 years with COVID-19, enrolled during active disease. The conserved cysteine and the conserved F or W are not part of the CDR3 here. Rows give clone size only sometimes, using once, few, many, or a class for an expanded clone.

V: TRBV6-5
J: TRBJ1-2
size: -
CDR3: ASSPTGRDYGYT

V: TRBV30
J: TRBJ1-5
size: -
CDR3: AWSVLRGNQPQH

V: TRBV30
J: TRBJ1-3
size: -
CDR3: AWSDPVTFSGNTIY

V: TRBV7-5
J: TRBJ1-2
size: -
CDR3: ARSLAQWVSKDRDLCYGYT

V: TRBV5-6
J: TRBJ1-4
size: -
CDR3: ASSLRQTNEKLF

V: TRBV5-4
J: TRBJ1-1
size: -
CDR3: ASSLDPTGNTEAF

V: TRBV5-1
J: TRBJ2-2
size: -
CDR3: ASSLVPPGGLAGELF

V: TRBV21-1
J: TRBJ1-4
size: -
CDR3: ASTLPQGVYEKLF

V: TRBV5-4
J: TRBJ1-1
size: -
CDR3: ASSPRRTGRMNTEAF

V: TRBV7-9
J: TRBJ2-5
size: -
CDR3: ASGLAGGETQY

V: TRBV30
J: TRBJ1-6
size: -
CDR3: AWSTGLGQRYNSPLH

V: TRBV7-2
J: TRBJ1-2
size: -
CDR3: ASSPMTGYGYT

V: TRBV7-8
J: TRBJ1-1
size: -
CDR3: ASKQGVNTEAF

V: TRBV5-1
J: TRBJ1-1
size: once
CDR3: ASSLWGQNTEAF

V: TRBV9
J: TRBJ2-5
size: -
CDR3: ASSVGRVQETQY

V: TRBV6-1
J: TRBJ1-5
size: -
CDR3: ASSVGSTGLWRFSNQPQH

V: TRBV20-1
J: TRBJ2-7
size: -
CDR3: SASQGRSYEQY

V: TRBV3-1/TRBV3-2
J: TRBJ2-2
size: once
CDR3: ASSQLPGATGELF

V: TRBV4-3
J: TRBJ2-1
size: -
CDR3: ASSQWPYNEQF